This TCR beta chain was recorded in a study of cytomegalovirus exposure and HLA in healthy donors. Regarding this clone: Its antigen is undetermined. Within the sample, other DNA sequences also encode this same CDR3.

PCR amplification relied on 60 Vbeta primers (plus 13 Jbeta primers). Some clones are missing from TCRdb's copy, which holds only in-frame ones; the method was immunoSEQ multiplex PCR. The repertoire holds about 190,000 clones, with over 80% as singletons. Study conclusions and caveats: Most likely, a cluster of highly shared sequence variants arose as a sequencing artifact. Equally common other TCR beta chains were less clonally expanded than HLA-associated ones, a later analysis found. TCR beta V- and J-gene trimming was later associated with a missense DCLRE1C variant.

The sequenced material came from PBMCs. The sequence came from a boy aged 2 to 9 in good health and CMV-seronegative.

DNA of the CDR3: TGCGCCAGCAGCTTGGGTGGCCCATCCACAGATACGCAGTATTTT. Protein sequence: CASSLGGPSTDTQYF. This rearrangement joins TRBV5-1 to TRBJ2-3; no clear D. The CDR3 loop spans 15 amino acids. Germline CDR1 is SGHRS and CDR2 is YFSETQ. The V and J ends lost 0 bases and 2 bases respectively, with 10 bases between them.